Each of the 13 T cell receptor beta chains below was sequenced from the same sample in a study of blood T cell repertoires in COVID-19 (dated by TCRdb to 2019 to 2021). Libraries were built with the immunoSEQ multiplex PCR assay. TCRdb took over this immuneACCESS table, retaining in-frame rearrangements with V and J assigned. Such tables are incomplete; in checked studies, under half of the missing clones stem from an unresolved V gene, and the remainder is unexplained. The sample records 300,000 to 350,000 clones, roughly 86% of which are singletons. The ten largest make up over 9% of the sample. The material sequenced was PBMCs or T cells enriched from blood (not recorded which). These receptors came from a woman in her 30s who had recovered from COVID-19.

This rearrangement joins TRBV2 to TRBJ2-7, with D possibly TRBD2 on 5 matching bases. Germline V gives CDR1 SNHLY, CDR2 FYNNEI. V shed 5 bases and J shed 0 bases, with 8 bases lying between them. This CDR3 comprises 13 residues. The CDR3 here is CASSNGVSYEQYF. The CDR3 coding sequence is TGTGCCAGCAGTAACGGGGTCTCCTACGAGCAGTACTTC.

The genes are TRBV5-1 and TRBJ2-5; 10 positions agree with TRBD2. Germline assignment: CDR1 SGHRS and CDR2 YFSETQ. This CDR3 is built from 16 residues. The ends lost 0 bases at V and 3 bases at J; junction bases unmatched: 5. CDR3 region: CASSLAPAGGEETQYF. Here the CDR3 DNA reads TGCGCCAGCAGCTTGGCCCCAGCGGGAGGGGAAGAGACCCAGTACTTC. The variable domain in full, with the rest retrieved from reference TRBV5-1 and TRBJ2-5, is KAGVTQTPRYLIKTRGQQVTLSCSPISGHRSVSWYQQTPGQGLQFLFEYFSETQRNKGNFPGRFSGRQFSNSRSEMNVSTLELGDSALYLCASSLAPAGGEETQYFGPGTRLLVL.

Remarks on this clone: The junction differs from germline at one of its ends, possibly a read error. The chain carries TRBV7-7 and TRBJ2-1; a possible D gene is TRBD2 (5 bases). The CDR3 contains 14 residues. CDR1 and CDR2 (germline): SSHAT, FNYEAQ (reference sequence). CDR3 region: CASSLNDYYNEQFF. The CDR3, as DNA: TGTGCTAGCAGCTTAAACGACTACTACAATGAGCAGTTCTTC.

The rearrangement joins TRBV5-1 to TRBJ1-5; D not resolved. This CDR3 contains 13 residues. The germline V and J ends were trimmed by 4 bases and 5 bases, with 10 bases remaining between them. The germline V gene encodes CDR1 SGHRS and CDR2 YFSETQ. CDR3 loop: CASSLRYDQPQHF. The CDR3 DNA is TGCGCCAGCAGCCTACGGTACGATCAGCCCCAGCATTTT.

This chain joins TRBV9 and TRBJ1-1; D gene uncertain. The V gene's germline CDR1 is SGDLS and CDR2 YYNGEE. V was shortened by 0 bases and J by 1 base, with 7 bases between the two germline ends. The CDR3 is 14 amino acids. The CDR3 region has the DNA TGTGCCAGCAGCGTAGCTCTTTCGAACACTGAAGCTTTCTTT. Its protein product is CASSVALSNTEAFF.

The J gene is TRBJ2-1, the V gene TRBV9; the match to TRBD2 covers 9 bases. V shed 4 bases and J 4 bases; nucleotides not matched to a gene: 9. CDR3 length: 16 residues. Germline V lookup: CDR1 SGDLS, CDR2 YYNGEE. The CDR3 here is CASSPSSGSQYNEQFF. As DNA, the CDR3 is TGTGCCAGCAGCCCCAGTAGCGGGAGCCAATACAATGAGCAGTTCTTC.

V usage is TRBV16 and J usage is TRBJ1-4; D may be TRBD1 (6 bases). V lost 3 bases to trimming and J lost 8 bases, with 13 bases between them. In germline, CDR1 is KGHSY, CDR2 FQNENV. The CDR3 sequence is 14 residues long. CDR3 protein: CASSQGALREKLFF. DNA for the CDR3: TGTGCCAGCAGCCAGGGGGCGCTTCGGGAAAAACTGTTTTTT. The full variable domain, its missing parts supplied by reference TRBV16 and TRBJ1-4, is GEEVAQTPKHLVRGEGQKAKLYCAPIKGHSYVFWYQQVLKNEFKFLISFQNENVFDETGMPKERFSAKCLPNSPCSLEIQATKLEDSAVYFCASSQGALREKLFFGSGTQLSVL.

The chain links TRBV2 to TRBJ1-1; tentatively, D is TRBD1 (6 bases). The CDR3 contains 12 residues. Germline V gene data show CDR1 as SNHLY and CDR2 as FYNNEI. Deletions cut 7 bases from V and 5 bases from J, with 11 bases between. The CDR3 DNA follows: TGTGCCAGCACTCAAAGGGGGACTGAAGCTTTCTTT. It is translated as CASTQRGTEAFF.

This chain connects TRBV7-2 to TRBJ2-3, with a weak D call TRBD1 (6 bases). The germline V and J ends were trimmed by 5 bases and 4 bases, with 19 bases remaining between them. The CDR3 runs to 16 residues. Germline CDR1 SGHTA, CDR2 FQGNSA. The CDR3: CASSPMTGLGADTQYF. The DNA for the CDR3 is TGTGCCAGCAGCCCGATGACAGGCCTGGGGGCAGATACGCAGTATTTT.

This chain uses TRBV5-1 with TRBJ1-1, with 7 nucleotides matching TRBD1. The V segment lost 4 bases and the J segment 1 base; nucleotides outside the gene matches: 4. This CDR3 has 14 amino acids. Germline CDR1 SGHRS, CDR2 YFSETQ. The CDR3 loop is CASSQQGTNTEAFF. Written as DNA, the CDR3 is TGCGCCAGCAGCCAACAGGGGACGAACACTGAAGCTTTCTTT. The variable domain in full, with the rest retrieved from reference TRBV5-1 and TRBJ1-1, is KAGVTQTPRYLIKTRGQQVTLSCSPISGHRSVSWYQQTPGQGLQFLFEYFSETQRNKGNFPGRFSGRQFSNSRSEMNVSTLELGDSALYLCASSQQGTNTEAFFGQGTRLTVV.

The rearrangement links TRBV6-5 to TRBJ2-2, with D possibly TRBD1 on 6 matching bases. V was shortened by 0 bases and J by 0 bases, with 8 bases between the two germline ends. Germline assignment: CDR1 MNHEY and CDR2 SVGAGI. This CDR3 region has 16 residues. Here the CDR3 reads CASSYSGHPNTGELFF. In DNA form, the CDR3 reads TGTGCCAGCAGTTACTCGGGACACCCGAACACCGGGGAGCTGTTTTTT.

The chain recombines TRBV30 with TRBJ2-5; the D gene is possibly TRBD2 (5 bases). V was shortened by 0 bases and J by 3 bases, with 14 bases between the two germline ends. Germline V lookup: CDR1 GTSNPN, CDR2 SVGIG (reference sequence). CDR3 size: 15 residues. CDR3 nucleotide sequence: TGTGCCTGGAGTGTAGGAGGCATTAATAAAGAGACCCAGTACTTC. This encodes CAWSVGGINKETQYF.

The chain is built from TRBV18 and TRBJ2-3; possible D gene TRBD1, 7 bases. The CDR3 is made up of 16 amino acids. In germline, CDR1 is KGHSH, CDR2 LQKENI. V was pared by 3 bases and J by 4 bases, with 17 bases between. CDR3 protein: CASSPRTGGVSDTQYF. CDR3 sequence (DNA): TGTGCCAGCTCACCGAGGACAGGAGGGGTTTCAGATACGCAGTATTTT.